The 8 T cell receptor beta chains below were found in one sample sequenced in a study of control samples from healthy donors and cancer patients. Measured with immunoSEQ multiplex PCR; TCRdb has only the in-frame clones, and not every one. The table shows around 85,000 clones, with 85% to 90% occurring only once. Sequences were obtained from blood. The receptors shown here come from a woman aged 55-69 years in good health.

The rearrangement joins TRBV7-2 to TRBJ2-2, with TRBD1 matching 9 bases. The CDR3 extends over 14 amino acids. J was trimmed by 8 bases and V by 5 bases; bases with no gene match: 6. CDR1 and CDR2 from the germline V gene are SGHTA and FQGNSA. The CDR3 DNA sequence: TGTGCCAGCAGCCTACAGGGGGCGGGAGGGGAGCTGTTTTTT. The encoded protein is CASSLQGAGGELFF.

In DNA, the CDR3 is TGCAGCGTTAAAAGGACTAGCGGGTACAATGAGCAGTTCTTC. This sequence encodes CSVKRTSGYNEQFF. This chain connects TRBV29-1 to TRBJ2-1; 11 bases agree with TRBD2. The germline V gene has CDR1 SQVTM and CDR2 ANQGSEA. V lost 5 bases and J lost 4; bases outside the gene matches: 4. The length of the CDR3 is 14 residues.

The rearrangement uses TRBV28 and TRBJ1-2; 7 bases line up with TRBD1. The CDR3 consists of 15 residues. The germline gives CDR1 MDHEN, CDR2 SYDVKM. The V segment lost 4 bases and the J segment 2 bases; nucleotides outside the gene matches: 7. Here the CDR3 DNA reads TGTGCCAGCAGTTCCCCGACAGGGACAAACTATGGCTACACCTTC. It encodes CASSSPTGTNYGYTF.

This clone was counted once. This rearrangement joins TRBV7-9 to TRBJ2-2; D remains ambiguous. V gave up 2 bases and J gave up 5 bases, with 6 bases separating them. Germline CDR1 SEHNR, CDR2 FQNEAQ (reference sequence). The CDR3 has 13 residues. For the CDR3, the DNA is TGTGCCAGCAGCTTATACTCTACCGGGGAGCTGTTTTTT. Protein: CASSLYSTGELFF. Full variable domain (rest looked up from reference TRBV7-9 and TRBJ2-2): DTGVSQNPRHKITKRGQNVTFRCDPISEHNRLYWYRQTLGQGPEFLTYFQNEAQLEKSRLLSDRFSAERPKGSFSTLEIQRTEQGDSAMYLCASSLYSTGELFFGEGSRLTVL.

V usage is TRBV29-1 and J usage is TRBJ1-4; D is uncertain. Germline V gene data show CDR1 as SQVTM and CDR2 as ANQGSEA. V lost 7 bases to trimming and J lost 8 bases, with 17 bases between them. The CDR3 consists of 13 residues. The CDR3 DNA follows: TGCAGCGCCGCAACTGACAACTACGAAAAACTGTTTTTT. Its protein product is CSAATDNYEKLFF.

V and J are TRBV28 and TRBJ2-4; 8 bases are shared with TRBD1. V lost 4 bases and J lost 0; bases outside the gene matches: 14. The germline CDR1 and CDR2 sequences are MDHEN and SYDVKM. This CDR3 spans 19 amino acids. The CDR3 reads CASSYRQGIIGLAKNIQYF. The CDR3 region has the DNA TGTGCCAGCAGTTATAGACAGGGGATAATAGGTTTAGCCAAAAACATTCAGTACTTC.

This clone was counted a single time. The chain carries TRBV19 and TRBJ1-6, with 9 bases fitting TRBD1. The trim removed 6 bases at V and 10 bases at J, leaving 7 bases unmatched. There are 14 residues in the CDR3. CDR1 is LNHDA, CDR2 SQIVND, per germline (reference sequence). CDR3 sequence (DNA): TGTGCCAGTAGACTTGGGACAGGGAGGTCACCCCTCCACTTT. Its protein is CASRLGTGRSPLHF.

This chain joins TRBV6-2 or TRBV6-3 and TRBJ1-2; a weak D match, TRBD1 (6 bases). V lost 4 bases and J 2 bases, leaving 11 bases between the germline ends. Germline CDR1 MNHEY, CDR2 SVGEGT. This CDR3 has 14 amino acids. The CDR3 nucleotides are TGTGCCAGCAGTTTCAACAGGGACAACTATGGCTACACCTTC. Its translation: CASSFNRDNYGYTF.